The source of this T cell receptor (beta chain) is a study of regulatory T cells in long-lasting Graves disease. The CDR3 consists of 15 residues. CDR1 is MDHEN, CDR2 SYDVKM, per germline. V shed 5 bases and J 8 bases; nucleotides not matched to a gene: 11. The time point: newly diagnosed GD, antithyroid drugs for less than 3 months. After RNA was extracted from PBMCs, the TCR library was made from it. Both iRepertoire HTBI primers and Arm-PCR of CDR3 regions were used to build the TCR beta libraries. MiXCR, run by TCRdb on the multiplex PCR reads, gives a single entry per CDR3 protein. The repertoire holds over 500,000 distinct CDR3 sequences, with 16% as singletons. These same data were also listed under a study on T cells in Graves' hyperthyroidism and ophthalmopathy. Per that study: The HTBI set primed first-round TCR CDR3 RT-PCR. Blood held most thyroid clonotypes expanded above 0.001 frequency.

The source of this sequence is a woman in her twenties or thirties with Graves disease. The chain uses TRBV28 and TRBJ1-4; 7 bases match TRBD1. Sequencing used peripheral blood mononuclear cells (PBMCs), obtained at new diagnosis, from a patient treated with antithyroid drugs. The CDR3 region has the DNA TGTGCCAGCAGTGCTCGACAGGGAAAAATGGAAAAACTGTTTTTT. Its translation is CASSARQGKMEKLFF.